One sample yielded the 9 T cell receptor beta chains listed below, sequenced in a study of CD8+ T cells in alopecia areata. TCR sequencing used cDNA made by reverse transcription of extracted RNA. Using immunoSEQ multiplex PCR, the repertoire was profiled, and TCRdb retains in-frame clones only, with some absent. Among approximately 58,000 clones listed, 44% were seen once. The sequenced sample was NKG2D-low CD8+ T cells sorted from blood. These receptors came from a human donor with alopecia areata.

This chain joins TRBV4-1 and TRBJ2-2; TRBD1 agrees at 9 bases. The germline V gene has CDR1 MGHRA and CDR2 YSYEKL. Losses at the gene ends were 2 bases for V and 2 bases for J; bases not matched to a gene: 3. The CDR3 runs 16 residues. CDR3 region: CASSQRDRVNTGELFF. CDR3 nucleotide sequence: TGCGCCAGCAGCCAACGGGACAGGGTAAACACCGGGGAGCTGTTTTTT.

The CDR3 DNA follows: TGTGCCAGCAGCTTCTCCCCGGGGCCCTCTCCCGCCTACGAGCAGTACTTC. This sequence encodes CASSFSPGPSPAYEQYF. This chain connects TRBV7-9 to TRBJ2-7; TRBD1 or TRBD2 may be the D gene (5 bases each). CDR1 is SEHNR and CDR2 is FQNEAQ in the germline V gene (reference sequence). This CDR3 spans 17 amino acids. Trimming pared 3 bases from V and 2 bases from J, leaving 20 bases between.

The V gene is TRBV5-1, the J gene TRBJ2-7; 10 nucleotides agree with TRBD1. The V segment lost 4 bases and the J segment 2 bases; nucleotides outside the gene matches: 3. The germline gives CDR1 SGHRS, CDR2 YFSETQ. This CDR3 region has 14 residues. CDR3 in DNA: TGCGCCAGCAGCCAGGACAGGGGGGCCTACGAGCAGTACTTC. It encodes CASSQDRGAYEQYF.

This chain links TRBV28 with TRBJ2-7, with a possible D match to TRBD1 (6 bases). Germline-derived CDR1 and CDR2 are MDHEN and SYDVKM. The V end was cut by 2 bases, the J end by 0 bases, with 14 bases between. There are 16 residues in the CDR3. CDR3 coding DNA: TGTGCCAGCAGTTTACATACAGGGCGGATCTCCTACGAGCAGTACTTC. Translating it yields CASSLHTGRISYEQYF.

The table lists this clone with a few counts. This chain connects TRBV23-1 to TRBJ2-3; no firm D call. TRBV23-1 is an open reading frame, and its role is uncertain. The V and J ends lost 2 bases and 0 bases respectively, with 6 bases between them. The CDR3 length is 14 residues. CDR3 residues: CASSQAGSTDTQYF. The CDR3 DNA reads as TGCGCCAGCAGTCAAGCTGGTAGCACAGATACGCAGTATTTT.

Of note for this clone: The same CDR3 also results from other DNA sequences found in this sample. The V gene is TRBV27, the J gene TRBJ2-1; a weak D match, TRBD2 (6 bases). V dropped 3 bases and J dropped 0 bases, with 9 bases sitting between them. The CDR3 spans 15 residues. Germline CDR1 MNHEY, CDR2 SMNVEV (reference sequence). The CDR3, as DNA: TGTGCCAGCAGTTTCGGGGGTAGCTCCTACAATGAGCAGTTCTTC. It translates to CASSFGGSSYNEQFF.

This chain connects TRBV4-1 to TRBJ2-5; the D gene could be TRBD1 or TRBD2 (5 bases each). CDR1 MGHRA and CDR2 YSYEKL come from the germline V gene. The CDR3 covers 18 residues. Trimming took off 0 bases at V and 2 bases at J, with 19 bases between the two ends. CDR3 nucleotides: TGCGCCAGCAGCCAAGATCGGGGTACCCGGGGCGATCAAGAGACCCAGTACTTC. The encoded protein is CASSQDRGTRGDQETQYF.

The rearrangement links TRBV7-9 to TRBJ2-7; no clear D gene. With 1 base removed from V and 6 bases from J, the gap between germline ends came to 13 bases. The CDR3 runs 14 residues. In germline, CDR1 is SEHNR, CDR2 FQNEAQ (reference sequence). The DNA of the CDR3 is TGTGCCAGCAGCTTAGAAAACCTATCCCGCGAGCAGTACTTC. Its protein is CASSLENLSREQYF. The full variable domain, with the rest looked up from reference TRBV7-9 and TRBJ2-7, is DTGVSQNPRHKITKRGQNVTFRCDPISEHNRLYWYRQTLGQGPEFLTYFQNEAQLEKSRLLSDRFSAERPKGSFSTLEIQRTEQGDSAMYLCASSLENLSREQYFGPGTRLTVT.

This clone showed up just a few times. The chain links TRBV29-1 to TRBJ2-2; D not resolved. CDR3 length: 11 amino acids. Trimming removed 2 bases from V and 7 bases from J, with 5 bases in between. The V gene's germline CDR1 is SQVTM and CDR2 ANQGSEA. This CDR3 reads CSVELRGELFF. Here the CDR3 DNA reads TGCAGCGTTGAACTTCGCGGGGAGCTGTTTTTT.